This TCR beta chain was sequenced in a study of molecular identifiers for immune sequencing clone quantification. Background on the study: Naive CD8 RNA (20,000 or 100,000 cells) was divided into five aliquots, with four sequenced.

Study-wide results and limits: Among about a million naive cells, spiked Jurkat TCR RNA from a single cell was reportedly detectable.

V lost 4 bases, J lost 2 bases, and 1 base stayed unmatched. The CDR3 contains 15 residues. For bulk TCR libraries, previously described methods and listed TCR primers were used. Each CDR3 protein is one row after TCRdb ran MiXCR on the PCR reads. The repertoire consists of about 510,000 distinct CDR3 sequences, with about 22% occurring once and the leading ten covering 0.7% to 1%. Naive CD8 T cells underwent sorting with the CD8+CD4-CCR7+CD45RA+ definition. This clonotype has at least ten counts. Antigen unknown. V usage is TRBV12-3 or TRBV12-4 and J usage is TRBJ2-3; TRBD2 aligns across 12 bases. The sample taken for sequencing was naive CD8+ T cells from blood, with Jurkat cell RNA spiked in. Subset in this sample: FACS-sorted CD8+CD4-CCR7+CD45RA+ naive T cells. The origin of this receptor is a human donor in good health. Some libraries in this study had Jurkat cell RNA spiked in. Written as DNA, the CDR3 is TGTGCCAGCAGTTCTAGCGGGGGGGCCACAGATACGCAGTATTTT. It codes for CASSSSGGATDTQYF.